This TCR beta chain emerged from a study of T cell changes during pregnancy in multiple sclerosis. Measured with immunoSEQ multiplex PCR; TCRdb has only the in-frame clones, and not every one. The repertoire holds 20,000 to 30,000 clones, with about 92% as singletons. This clone is termed medium-sized (0.01 to 0.1%). The source was CD8+ T cells from peripheral blood mononuclear cells, collected in the third trimester of pregnancy. This clonotype was sampled from a female donor in good health, enrolled as a control in a pregnancy study.

CDR3 nucleotide sequence: TGTGCCAGCAGTGACTCGACTCAGGGCGAGCAGTACTTC. It is translated as CASSDSTQGEQYF. The V call is TRBV6-4, the J call TRBJ2-7; tentative D call: TRBD1 (5 bases). Trimming left V 0 bases short and J 6 bases short, with 9 bases between. CDR3 length equals 13 residues. Germline V gives CDR1 MRHNA, CDR2 SNTAGT.